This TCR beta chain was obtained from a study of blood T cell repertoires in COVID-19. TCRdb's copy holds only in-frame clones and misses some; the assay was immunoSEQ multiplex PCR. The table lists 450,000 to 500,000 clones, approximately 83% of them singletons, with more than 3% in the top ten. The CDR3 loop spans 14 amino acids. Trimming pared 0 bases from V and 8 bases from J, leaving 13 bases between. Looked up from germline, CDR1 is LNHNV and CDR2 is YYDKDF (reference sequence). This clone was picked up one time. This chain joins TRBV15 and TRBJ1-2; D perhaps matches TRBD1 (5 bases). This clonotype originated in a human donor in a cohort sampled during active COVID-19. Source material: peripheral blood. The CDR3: CATSRDRGVGGYTF. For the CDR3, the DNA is TGTGCCACCAGCAGAGATCGGGGGGTAGGAGGCTACACCTTC.